The present entry profiles one TCR beta chain with its context. The CDR3 sequence is 16 residues long. V lost 3 bases and J lost 5, with 21 bases in between. Per the germline V gene, CDR1 is SGHDT and CDR2 is YYEEEE. These data are taken from a study of shared clonotypes between healthy human individuals. Assay used: immunoSEQ multiplex PCR; TCRdb lists only in-frame clones, some missing. Of 2 million to 2.5 million clones in the sample, about nine tenths were seen once. The sequenced material came from naive CD4+ T cells from PBMCs. Subset denoted: CD45RA+ positively selected. The sequence was obtained from a young man in good health. Some clones in this sample may be carry-over from other donors' samples. This chain connects TRBV5-6 to TRBJ2-7, with D possibly being TRBD2 (5 bases). CDR3 protein: CASSSPGSWELHEQYF. In DNA, the CDR3 is TGTGCCAGCAGCTCCCCCGGTTCATGGGAGTTGCACGAGCAGTACTTC. The full variable domain, in which reference TRBV5-6 and TRBJ2-7 provide the parts outside the CDR3, is DAGVTQSPTHLIKTRGQQVTLRCSPKSGHDTVSWYQQALGQGPQFIFQYYEEEERQRGNFPDRFSGHQFPNYSSELNVNALLLGDSALYLCASSSPGSWELHEQYFGPGTRLTVT.